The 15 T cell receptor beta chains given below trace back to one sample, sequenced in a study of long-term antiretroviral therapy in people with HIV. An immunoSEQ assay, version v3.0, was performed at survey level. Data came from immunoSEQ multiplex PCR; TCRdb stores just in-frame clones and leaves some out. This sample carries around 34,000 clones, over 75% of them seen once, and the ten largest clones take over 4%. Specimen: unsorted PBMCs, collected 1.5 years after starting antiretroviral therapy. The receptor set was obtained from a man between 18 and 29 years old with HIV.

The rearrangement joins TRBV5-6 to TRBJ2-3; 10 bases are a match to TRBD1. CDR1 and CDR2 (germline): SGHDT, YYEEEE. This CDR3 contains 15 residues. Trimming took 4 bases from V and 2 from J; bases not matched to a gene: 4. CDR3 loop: CASSPGQGNTDTQYF. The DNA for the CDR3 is TGTGCCAGCAGCCCGGGACAGGGGAACACAGATACGCAGTATTTT.

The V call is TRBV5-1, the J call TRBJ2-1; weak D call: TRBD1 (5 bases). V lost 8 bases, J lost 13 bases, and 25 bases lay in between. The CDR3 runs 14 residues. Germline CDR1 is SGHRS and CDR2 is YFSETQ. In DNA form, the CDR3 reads TGCGCCAGTACCCCGGACAACACGGTAGGCCAACAGTTCTTC. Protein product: CASTPDNTVGQQFF.

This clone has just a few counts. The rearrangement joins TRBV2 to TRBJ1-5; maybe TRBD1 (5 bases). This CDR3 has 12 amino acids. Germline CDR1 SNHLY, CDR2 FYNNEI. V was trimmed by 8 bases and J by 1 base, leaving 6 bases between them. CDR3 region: CASRQSNQPQHF. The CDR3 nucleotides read TGTGCCAGCCGACAGAGCAATCAGCCCCAGCATTTT.

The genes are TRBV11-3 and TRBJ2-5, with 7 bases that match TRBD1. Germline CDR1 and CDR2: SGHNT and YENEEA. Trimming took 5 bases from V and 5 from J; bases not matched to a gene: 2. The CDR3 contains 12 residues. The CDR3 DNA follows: TGTGCCAGCAGCGCGACAGGGGAGACCCAGTACTTC. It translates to CASSATGETQYF.

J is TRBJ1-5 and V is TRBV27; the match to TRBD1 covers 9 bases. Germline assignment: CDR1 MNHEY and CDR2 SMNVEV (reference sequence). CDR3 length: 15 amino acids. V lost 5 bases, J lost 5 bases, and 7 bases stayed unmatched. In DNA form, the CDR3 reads TGTGCCAGCAGTCTAGATGGGACAGGGTATCAGCCCCAGCATTTT. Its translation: CASSLDGTGYQPQHF.

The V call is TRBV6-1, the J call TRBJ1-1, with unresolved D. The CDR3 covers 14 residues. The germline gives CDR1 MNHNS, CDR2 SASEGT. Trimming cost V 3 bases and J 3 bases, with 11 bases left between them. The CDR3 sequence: CASSDPGRDTEAFF. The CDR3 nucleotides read TGTGCCAGCAGTGACCCCGGCCGGGACACTGAAGCTTTCTTT.

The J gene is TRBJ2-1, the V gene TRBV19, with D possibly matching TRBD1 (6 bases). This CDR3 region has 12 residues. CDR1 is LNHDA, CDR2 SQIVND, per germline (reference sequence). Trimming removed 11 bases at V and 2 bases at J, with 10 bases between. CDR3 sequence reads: CASGAAYNEQFF. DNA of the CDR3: TGTGCCTCAGGGGCCGCCTACAATGAGCAGTTCTTC. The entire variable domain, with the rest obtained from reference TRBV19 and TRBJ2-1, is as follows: DGGITQSPKYLFRKEGQNVTLSCEQNLNHDAMYWYRQDPGQGLRLIYYSQIVNDFQKGDIAEGYSVSREKKESFPLTVTSAQKNPTAFYLCASGAAYNEQFFGPGTRLTVL.

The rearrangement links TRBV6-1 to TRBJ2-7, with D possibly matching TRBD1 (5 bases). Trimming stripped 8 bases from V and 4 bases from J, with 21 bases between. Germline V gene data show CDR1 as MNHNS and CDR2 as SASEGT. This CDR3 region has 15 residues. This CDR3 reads CASCDSVAIWYEQYF. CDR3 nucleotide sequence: TGTGCCAGCTGCGACAGTGTTGCAATCTGGTACGAGCAGTACTTC.

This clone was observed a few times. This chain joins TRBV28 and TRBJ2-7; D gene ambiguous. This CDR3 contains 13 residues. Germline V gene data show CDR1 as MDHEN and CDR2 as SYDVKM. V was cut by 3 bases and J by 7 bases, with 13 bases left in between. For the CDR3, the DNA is TGTGCCAGCAGTTTGCCAGGCTTGAGGGAGCAGTACTTC. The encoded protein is CASSLPGLREQYF.

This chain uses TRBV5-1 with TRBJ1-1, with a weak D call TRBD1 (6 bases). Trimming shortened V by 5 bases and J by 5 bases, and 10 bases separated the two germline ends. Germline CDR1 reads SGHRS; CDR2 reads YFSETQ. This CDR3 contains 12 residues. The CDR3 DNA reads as TGCGCCAGCAGTCTAACAGGGACTGAAGCTTTCTTT. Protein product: CASSLTGTEAFF.

CDR3 DNA: TGTGCCAGCAGCTGGGATTACTCCTACGAGCAGTACTTC. This translates into CASSWDYSYEQYF. The chain carries TRBV7-9 and TRBJ2-7; D ambiguous. V was cut by 4 bases and J by 0 bases, with 7 bases left in between. CDR3 length: 13 residues. Germline CDR1 reads SEHNR; CDR2 reads FQNEAQ (reference sequence).

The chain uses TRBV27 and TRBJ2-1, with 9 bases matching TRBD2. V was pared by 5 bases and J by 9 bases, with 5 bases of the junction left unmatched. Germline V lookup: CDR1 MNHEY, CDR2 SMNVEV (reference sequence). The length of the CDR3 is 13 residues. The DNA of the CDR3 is TGTGCCAGCAGTAGCGGGAGGTTGGGTGAGCAGTTCTTC. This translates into CASSSGRLGEQFF.

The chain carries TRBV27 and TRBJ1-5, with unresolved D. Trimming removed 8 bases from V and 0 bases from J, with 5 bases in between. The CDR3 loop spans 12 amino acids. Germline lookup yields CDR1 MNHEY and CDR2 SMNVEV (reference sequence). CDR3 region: CASSDSNQPQHF. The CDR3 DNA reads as TGTGCCAGCTCTGATAGCAATCAGCCCCAGCATTTT.

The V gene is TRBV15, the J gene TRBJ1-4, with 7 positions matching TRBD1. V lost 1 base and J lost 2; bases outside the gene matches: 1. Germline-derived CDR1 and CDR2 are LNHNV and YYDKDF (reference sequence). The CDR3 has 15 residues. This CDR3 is CATSRGRGTNEKLFF. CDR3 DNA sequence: TGTGCCACCAGCAGAGGCAGGGGGACTAATGAAAAACTGTTTTTT.

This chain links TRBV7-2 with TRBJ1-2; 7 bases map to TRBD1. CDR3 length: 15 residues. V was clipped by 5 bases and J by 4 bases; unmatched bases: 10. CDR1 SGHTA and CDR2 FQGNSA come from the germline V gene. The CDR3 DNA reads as TGTGCCAGCAGCGGAGACAGGGACGTCCCCTATGGCTACACCTTC. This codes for CASSGDRDVPYGYTF. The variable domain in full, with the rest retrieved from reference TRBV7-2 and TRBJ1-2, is GAGVSQSPSNKVTEKGKDVELRCDPISGHTALYWYRQSLGQGLEFLIYFQGNSAPDKSGLPSDRFSAERTGGSVSTLTIQRTQQEDSAVYLCASSGDRDVPYGYTFGSGTRLTVV.